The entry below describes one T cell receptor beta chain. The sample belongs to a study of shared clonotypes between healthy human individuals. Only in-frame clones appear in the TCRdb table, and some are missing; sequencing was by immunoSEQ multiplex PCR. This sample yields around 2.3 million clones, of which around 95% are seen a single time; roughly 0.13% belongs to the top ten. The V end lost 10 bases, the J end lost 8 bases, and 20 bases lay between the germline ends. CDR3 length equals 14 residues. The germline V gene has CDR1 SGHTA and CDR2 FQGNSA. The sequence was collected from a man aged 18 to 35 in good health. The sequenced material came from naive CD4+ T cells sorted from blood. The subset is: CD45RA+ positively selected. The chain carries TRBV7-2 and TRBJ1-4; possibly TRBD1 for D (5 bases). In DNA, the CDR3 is TGTGCCACGTCCCGTGGGGCTACGCAGGAAAAACTGTTTTTT. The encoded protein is CATSRGATQEKLFF.